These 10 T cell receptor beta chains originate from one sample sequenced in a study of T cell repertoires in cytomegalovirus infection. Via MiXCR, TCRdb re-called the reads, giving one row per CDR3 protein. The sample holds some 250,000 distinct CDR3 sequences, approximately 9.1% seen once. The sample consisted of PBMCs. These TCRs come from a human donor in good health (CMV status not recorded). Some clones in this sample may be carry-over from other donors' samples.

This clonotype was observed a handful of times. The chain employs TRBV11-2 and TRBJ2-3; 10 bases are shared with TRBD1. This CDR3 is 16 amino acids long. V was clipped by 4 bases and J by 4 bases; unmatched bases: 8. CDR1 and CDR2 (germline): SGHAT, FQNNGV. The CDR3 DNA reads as TGTGCCAGCAGCTCTACCTGGACAGGGGGTGCAGATACGCAGTATTTT. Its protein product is CASSSTWTGGADTQYF.

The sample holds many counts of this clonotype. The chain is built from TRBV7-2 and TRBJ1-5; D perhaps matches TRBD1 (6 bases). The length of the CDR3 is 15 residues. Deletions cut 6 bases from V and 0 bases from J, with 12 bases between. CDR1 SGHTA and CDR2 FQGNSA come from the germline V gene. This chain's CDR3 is CASSSPGDSNQPQHF. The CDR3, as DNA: TGTGCCAGCAGTTCACCAGGGGATAGCAATCAGCCCCAGCATTTT.

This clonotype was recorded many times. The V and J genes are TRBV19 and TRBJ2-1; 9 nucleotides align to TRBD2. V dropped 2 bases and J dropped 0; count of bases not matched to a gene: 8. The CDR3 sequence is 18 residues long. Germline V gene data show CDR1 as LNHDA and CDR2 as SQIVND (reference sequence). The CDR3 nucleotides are TGTGCCAGTAGTATAAGGGTTGGTAGCGGGAGCTCCTACAATGAGCAGTTCTTC. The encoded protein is CASSIRVGSGSSYNEQFF.

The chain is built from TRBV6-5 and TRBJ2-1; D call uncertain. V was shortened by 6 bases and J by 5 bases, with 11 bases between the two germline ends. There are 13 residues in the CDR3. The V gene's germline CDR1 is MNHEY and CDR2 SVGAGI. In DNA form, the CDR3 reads TGTGCCAGCAGGCAACCCGTGAACAATGAGCAGTTCTTC. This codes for CASRQPVNNEQFF.

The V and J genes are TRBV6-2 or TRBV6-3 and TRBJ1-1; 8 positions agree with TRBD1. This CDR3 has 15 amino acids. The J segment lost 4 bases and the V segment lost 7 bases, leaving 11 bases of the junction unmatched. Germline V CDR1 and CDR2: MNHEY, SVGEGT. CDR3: CASIPHDTGGTEAFF. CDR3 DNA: TGTGCCAGCATTCCCCACGATACAGGGGGCACTGAAGCTTTCTTT.

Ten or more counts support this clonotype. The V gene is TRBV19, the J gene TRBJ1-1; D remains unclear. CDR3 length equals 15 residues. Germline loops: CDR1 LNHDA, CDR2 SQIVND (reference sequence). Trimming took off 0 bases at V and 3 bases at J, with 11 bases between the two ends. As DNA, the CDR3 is TGTGCCAGTAGTATAGATTCGGGTAGGGACACTGAAGCTTTCTTT. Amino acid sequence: CASSIDSGRDTEAFF.

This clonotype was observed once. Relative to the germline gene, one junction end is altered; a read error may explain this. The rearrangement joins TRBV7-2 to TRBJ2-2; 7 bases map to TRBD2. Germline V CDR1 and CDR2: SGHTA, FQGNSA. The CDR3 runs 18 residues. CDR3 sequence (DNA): TGTGCCAGCAGCTTAGCGGGTAGCGGGTTTGGACTGAACACCGGGGAGCTGTTT. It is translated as CASSLAGSGFGLNTGELF.

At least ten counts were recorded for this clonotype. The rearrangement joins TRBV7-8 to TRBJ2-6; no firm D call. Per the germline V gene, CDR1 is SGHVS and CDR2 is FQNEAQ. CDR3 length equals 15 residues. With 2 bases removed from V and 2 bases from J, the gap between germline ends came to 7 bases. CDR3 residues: CASSLKDPGANVLTF. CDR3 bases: TGTGCCAGCAGCTTAAAAGATCCTGGGGCCAACGTCCTGACTTTC.

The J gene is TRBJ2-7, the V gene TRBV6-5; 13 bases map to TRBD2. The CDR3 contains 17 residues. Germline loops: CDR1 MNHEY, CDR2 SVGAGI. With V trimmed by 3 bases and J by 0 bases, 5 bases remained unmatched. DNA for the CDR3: TGTGCCAGCAGTTATGGGACTAGCGGGACCAACTCCTACGAGCAGTACTTC. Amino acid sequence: CASSYGTSGTNSYEQYF.

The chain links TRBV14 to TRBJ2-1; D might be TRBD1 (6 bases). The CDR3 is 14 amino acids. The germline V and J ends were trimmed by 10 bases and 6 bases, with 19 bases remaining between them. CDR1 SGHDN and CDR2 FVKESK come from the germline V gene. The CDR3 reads CATSVWGRGNEQFF. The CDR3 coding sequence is TGTGCCACGAGCGTCTGGGGGCGCGGCAATGAGCAGTTCTTC. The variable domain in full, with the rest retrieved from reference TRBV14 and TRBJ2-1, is EAGVTQFPSHSVIEKGQTVTLRCDPISGHDNLYWYRRVMGKEIKFLLHFVKESKQDESGMPNNRFLAERTGGTYSTLKVQPAELEDSGVYFCATSVWGRGNEQFFGPGTRLTVL.